Listed here are 27 T cell receptor beta chains from one sample, sequenced in a study of post-analysis software for immune sequencing data. Included in the TCR beta cDNA libraries were unique molecular identifiers. TCRdb used MiXCR to reprocess the PCR reads, holding one entry per CDR3 protein. The sample has roughly 430,000 distinct CDR3 sequences; 39% are singletons. Overall study findings and caveats: Patients carried four or five TRBV segments more frequently than controls did, and TRBV5-6, TRBV5-1 and TRBV20-1 were among them.

Antigens of these TCRs are unknown. The sequenced sample was blood. The receptor source for this set is a girl aged 2-10 years with multiple sclerosis.

The gene calls are TRBV29-1 and TRBJ1-5, with 7 bases identical to TRBD1. Trimming cost V 4 bases and J 0 bases; bases outside gene matches: 3. The germline CDR1 and CDR2 sequences are SQVTM and ANQGSEA. CDR3 length: 14 residues. CDR3 in amino acids: CSVGDSYSNQPQHF. The CDR3 coding sequence is TGCAGCGTTGGGGACAGTTATAGCAATCAGCCCCAGCATTTT.

The V and J genes are TRBV5-1 and TRBJ1-2; D may be TRBD1 (5 bases). The germline CDR1 and CDR2 sequences are SGHRS and YFSETQ. V gave up 3 bases and J gave up 1 base, with 13 bases separating them. The CDR3 loop spans 15 amino acids. This CDR3 is CASSYPGWFNYGYTF. CDR3 bases: TGCGCCAGCAGCTACCCAGGGTGGTTTAACTATGGCTACACCTTC.

This clonotype was observed at least ten times. The V call is TRBV20-1, the J call TRBJ2-7, with TRBD2 identical over 10 bases. The germline CDR1 and CDR2 sequences are DFQATT and SNEGSKA (reference sequence). The CDR3 runs 15 residues. J lost 2 bases, V lost 3 bases, and 7 bases had no gene match. The CDR3 nucleotides are TGCAGTGCTAGTAGGGCCAGCGGGAGGGCCTACGAGCAGTACTTC. Its protein product is CSASRASGRAYEQYF.

This CDR3 is CASSPFGQGQGSPLHF. CDR3 coding DNA: TGTGCCAGCTCACCTTTCGGACAGGGGCAGGGGTCACCCCTCCACTTT. This sequence joins TRBV18 and TRBJ1-6; 9 nucleotides match TRBD1. V lost 3 bases, J lost 10 bases, and 10 bases stayed unmatched. Germline V gene data show CDR1 as KGHSH and CDR2 as LQKENI. This CDR3 region has 16 residues.

There are a few counts of this clonotype. The chain is built from TRBV4-1 and TRBJ2-1, with a possible D match to TRBD1 (6 bases). V lost 3 bases, J lost 2 bases, and 20 bases lay in between. The CDR3 runs to 18 residues. Germline loops: CDR1 MGHRA, CDR2 YSYEKL. CDR3 amino acids: CASSHPKPGQSAYNEQFF. As DNA, the CDR3 is TGCGCCAGCAGCCACCCAAAACCCGGACAGTCCGCCTACAATGAGCAGTTCTTC.

V is TRBV15 and J is TRBJ1-5; no clear D gene. The CDR3 consists of 16 residues. Deletions cut 0 bases from V and 0 bases from J, with 9 bases between. Germline CDR1 LNHNV, CDR2 YYDKDF (reference sequence). The CDR3 is CATSRDTAPSNQPQHF. Here the CDR3 DNA reads TGTGCCACCAGCAGAGATACAGCTCCTAGCAATCAGCCCCAGCATTTT.

The chain employs TRBV15 and TRBJ2-5; 7 positions match TRBD1. V shed 0 bases, J shed 11 bases, and the junction held 9 bases outside the gene matches. Per the germline V gene, CDR1 is LNHNV and CDR2 is YYDKDF (reference sequence). The CDR3 extends over 14 amino acids. CDR3 DNA sequence: TGTGCCACCAGCAGAGACCGAAGGGGGCAAGAGCAGTACTTC. Protein sequence: CATSRDRRGQEQYF.

This clonotype was observed a handful of times. The chain recombines TRBV29-1 with TRBJ2-5, with 8 bases that match TRBD1. The germline V gene encodes CDR1 SQVTM and CDR2 ANQGSEA. The CDR3 totals 14 residues. Trimming at V came to 8 bases and at J to 5 bases, leaving 13 bases not matched to a gene. In DNA form, the CDR3 reads TGCAGCATGGTCCCAGGGGGCGAGGGGGAGACCCAGTACTTC. Protein product: CSMVPGGEGETQYF.

This clonotype was seen a handful of times. The gene calls are TRBV24-1 and TRBJ2-1; 8 nucleotides align to TRBD2. Germline-derived CDR1 and CDR2 are KGHDR and SFDVKD. With V trimmed by 3 bases and J by 0 bases, 9 bases remained unmatched. The CDR3 is made up of 18 amino acids. The CDR3 loop is CATSDVSGSGISYNEQFF. For the CDR3, the DNA is TGTGCCACCAGTGATGTAAGCGGGAGTGGGATCTCCTACAATGAGCAGTTCTTC.

This clonotype turned up a few times. This chain connects TRBV5-1 to TRBJ1-2; no definite D call. In germline, CDR1 is SGHRS, CDR2 YFSETQ. Trimming took 0 bases from V and 6 from J, leaving 18 bases between them. CDR3 length: 16 residues. CDR3: CASSLAPPGRSDGYTF. The CDR3 DNA follows: TGCGCCAGCAGCTTGGCCCCCCCGGGTAGAAGCGATGGCTACACCTTC.

The rearrangement joins TRBV29-1 to TRBJ2-1; D perhaps matches TRBD2 (7 bases). Germline CDR1 SQVTM, CDR2 ANQGSEA. The V end was cut by 4 bases, the J end by 6 bases, with 16 bases between. The CDR3 has 14 residues. The CDR3 coding sequence is TGCAGCGTTGGGGGGGGGCGCAAAGGCAATGAGCAGTTCTTC. This gives the protein CSVGGGRKGNEQFF.

The chain recombines TRBV20-1 with TRBJ2-1; TRBD1 matches at 8 bases. The V gene's germline CDR1 is DFQATT and CDR2 SNEGSKA (reference sequence). CDR3 length: 15 residues. V dropped 5 bases and J dropped 9; count of bases not matched to a gene: 15. CDR3 region: CSAGRTGSMGIEQFF. CDR3 DNA: TGCAGTGCTGGGAGGACAGGGTCGATGGGGATTGAGCAGTTCTTC.

This clonotype has only a few counts. The V gene is TRBV5-1, the J gene TRBJ1-5; D is undetermined. Per germline, CDR1 SGHRS and CDR2 YFSETQ. V was shortened by 5 bases and J by 3 bases, with 15 bases between the two germline ends. The CDR3 consists of 15 residues. CDR3 loop: CASSPGTADNQPQHF. In nucleotides, the CDR3 is TGCGCCAGCAGTCCGGGAACGGCCGACAATCAGCCCCAGCATTTT. Full variable domain (remainder filled in from reference TRBV5-1 and TRBJ1-5): KAGVTQTPRYLIKTRGQQVTLSCSPISGHRSVSWYQQTPGQGLQFLFEYFSETQRNKGNFPGRFSGRQFSNSRSEMNVSTLELGDSALYLCASSPGTADNQPQHFGDGTRLSIL.

The chain recombines TRBV7-9 with TRBJ1-1; no firm D call. CDR3 size: 13 residues. Deletions cut 5 bases from V and 0 bases from J, with 7 bases between. CDR1 and CDR2 from the germline V gene are SEHNR and FQNEAQ (reference sequence). CDR3 bases: TGTGCCAGCAGCCATCGGGTGAACACTGAAGCTTTCTTT. It specifies CASSHRVNTEAFF.

This chain links TRBV4-3 with TRBJ2-1; D unclear. Trimming stripped 2 bases from V and 9 bases from J, with 29 bases between. Germline CDR1 reads LGHNA; CDR2 reads YSLEER. The CDR3 has 19 residues. The CDR3 DNA is TGCGCCAGCAGCCAAAGCCTACCGGGCCCTCGATATTCGTCCGGTGAGCAGTTCTTC. This translates into CASSQSLPGPRYSSGEQFF.

This rearrangement joins TRBV4-3 to TRBJ2-3, with unresolved D. Germline-derived CDR1 and CDR2 are LGHNA and YSLEER. Trimming removed 1 base at V and 0 bases at J, with 8 bases between. The CDR3 sequence is 15 residues long. CDR3 sequence (DNA): TGCGCCAGCAGCCAAGGCCAGTTTAGCACAGATACGCAGTATTTT. Translation gives CASSQGQFSTDTQYF.

This clonotype was seen just once. The chain is built from TRBV28 and TRBJ2-7; maybe TRBD1 (6 bases). Germline V CDR1 and CDR2: MDHEN, SYDVKM. V was trimmed by 6 bases and J by 0 bases, leaving 18 bases between them. This CDR3 is built from 16 residues. CDR3 residues: CASRVLGAVSSYEQYF. The DNA of the CDR3 is TGTGCCAGCAGGGTACTGGGGGCGGTAAGCTCCTACGAGCAGTACTTC.

This clonotype was detected only once. Its ends do not fully match the called genes, so a read error is possible. The chain couples TRBV12-3 or TRBV12-4 to TRBJ2-1; D is perhaps TRBD2 (5 bases). The CDR3 sequence is 17 residues long. DNA for the CDR3: TGTGCCGGCAGTTTAGCGCCCCCCAATAGGATGGACAATGAGCAGTTCTTC. It encodes CAGSLAPPNRMDNEQFF.

J is TRBJ1-4 and V is TRBV29-1; D is unclear. CDR1 SQVTM and CDR2 ANQGSEA come from the germline V gene. Trimming left V 5 bases short and J 10 bases short, with 32 bases between. The CDR3 is 18 residues long. CDR3 DNA: TGCAGCGTTACACTCCAGGTACCATATGGTGCCGAATCAGGAAAACTGTTTTTT. As protein: CSVTLQVPYGAESGKLFF.

This chain uses TRBV7-9 with TRBJ1-5, with D unclear. V was clipped by 2 bases and J by 0 bases, with 14 bases between them. This CDR3 is built from 17 residues. Germline V gene sequence: CDR1 SEHNR, CDR2 FQNEAQ (reference sequence). This CDR3 reads CASSLSSVGDSNQPQHF. Here the CDR3 DNA reads TGTGCCAGCAGCTTATCCTCGGTCGGCGATAGCAATCAGCCCCAGCATTTT. The complete variable domain, with remaining parts taken from reference TRBV7-9 and TRBJ1-5, reads DTGVSQNPRHKITKRGQNVTFRCDPISEHNRLYWYRQTLGQGPEFLTYFQNEAQLEKSRLLSDRFSAERPKGSFSTLEIQRTEQGDSAMYLCASSLSSVGDSNQPQHFGDGTRLSIL.

This clonotype was counted only a few times. The chain employs TRBV20-1 and TRBJ2-7, with D possibly TRBD2 on 5 matching bases. The CDR3 is 15 amino acids. Germline values: CDR1 DFQATT, CDR2 SNEGSKA (reference sequence). V lost 0 bases and J lost 1, with 13 bases in between. The CDR3 protein is CSARDPGGYSYEQYF. The CDR3 coding sequence is TGCAGTGCTAGAGATCCTGGAGGTTATTCCTACGAGCAGTACTTC.

V usage is TRBV12-3 or TRBV12-4 and J usage is TRBJ2-5, with a weak D call TRBD1 (7 bases). The CDR3 has 12 amino acids. The ends were cut back, 5 bases at V and 4 bases at J, with 8 bases in the middle. DNA of the CDR3: TGTGCCAGCAGTCAGGGGGGAGAGACCCAGTACTTC. Translated: CASSQGGETQYF.

The chain combines TRBV6-6 with TRBJ1-2; D is unclear. Trimming pared 6 bases from V and 6 bases from J, leaving 14 bases between. From germline, CDR1 is MNHNY and CDR2 SVGAGI (reference sequence). The CDR3 runs 13 residues. CDR3 DNA: TGTGCCAGCAGGAACCCGACGAGGGATGGCTACACCTTC. Amino acids: CASRNPTRDGYTF.

The V call is TRBV28, the J call TRBJ1-6; D call uncertain. Germline lookup yields CDR1 MDHEN and CDR2 SYDVKM. The CDR3 extends over 12 amino acids. Trimming stripped 3 bases from V and 13 bases from J, with 10 bases between. The CDR3 loop is CASSFGSDPLHF. The DNA of the CDR3 is TGTGCCAGCAGTTTTGGGTCGGATCCCCTCCACTTT.

This clonotype occurred a few times. This chain connects TRBV12-3 or TRBV12-4 to TRBJ2-5, with TRBD2 as a possible D gene (5 bases). The CDR3 has 14 amino acids. The germline V and J ends were trimmed by 6 bases and 11 bases, with 22 bases remaining between them. The CDR3 region is CASSDALMGVQQYF. CDR3 nucleotide sequence: TGTGCCAGCAGCGATGCTTTGATGGGAGTTCAGCAGTACTTC.

This clonotype was picked up many times. The V and J genes are TRBV7-2 and TRBJ2-1; D unclear. Germline values: CDR1 SGHTA, CDR2 FQGNSA. Deletions cut 5 bases from V and 4 bases from J, with 3 bases between. The CDR3 totals 11 residues. The CDR3 loop reads CASSIYNEQFF. The CDR3 DNA sequence: TGTGCCAGCAGCATTTACAATGAGCAGTTCTTC.

The chain joins TRBV11-2 to TRBJ1-6; 9 bases align to TRBD1. After removal of 0 bases from V and 4 bases from J, the junction contained 10 bases not matched to a gene. Germline lookup yields CDR1 SGHAT and CDR2 FQNNGV. The CDR3 extends over 19 amino acids. CDR3: CASSLDTFTGGAYNSPLHF. For the CDR3, the DNA is TGTGCCAGCAGCTTAGATACCTTTACAGGGGGCGCATATAATTCACCCCTCCACTTT.